Sequencing of this T cell receptor beta chain was carried out in a study of cytomegalovirus exposure and HLA in healthy donors. PCR amplification relied on 60 Vbeta primers (plus 13 Jbeta primers). Method: immunoSEQ multiplex PCR; TCRdb's copy keeps in-frame clones and lacks some. The repertoire includes about 160,000 clones, approximately 79% of them detected once, and over 1.3% sits in the top ten. In the case of this clone: Its antigen is not known.

Study outcomes and limitations: Based on reports, TCR beta sequences accurately predicted HLA-A and HLA-B alleles for most subjects.

This CDR3 has 16 residues. Germline V gene data show CDR1 as SGHVS and CDR2 as FNYEAQ. V was pared by 5 bases and J by 2 bases, with 11 bases of the junction left unmatched. The clonotype comes from a man aged 55 to 70 in good health and CMV-seronegative. Material for sequencing was PBMCs. V gene TRBV7-6 combines with J gene TRBJ2-7; 8 nucleotides match TRBD2. The CDR3 DNA is TGTGCCAGCAGCCCGGGGGGGGGACTAGATACCTACGAGCAGTACTTC. Translated: CASSPGGGLDTYEQYF.